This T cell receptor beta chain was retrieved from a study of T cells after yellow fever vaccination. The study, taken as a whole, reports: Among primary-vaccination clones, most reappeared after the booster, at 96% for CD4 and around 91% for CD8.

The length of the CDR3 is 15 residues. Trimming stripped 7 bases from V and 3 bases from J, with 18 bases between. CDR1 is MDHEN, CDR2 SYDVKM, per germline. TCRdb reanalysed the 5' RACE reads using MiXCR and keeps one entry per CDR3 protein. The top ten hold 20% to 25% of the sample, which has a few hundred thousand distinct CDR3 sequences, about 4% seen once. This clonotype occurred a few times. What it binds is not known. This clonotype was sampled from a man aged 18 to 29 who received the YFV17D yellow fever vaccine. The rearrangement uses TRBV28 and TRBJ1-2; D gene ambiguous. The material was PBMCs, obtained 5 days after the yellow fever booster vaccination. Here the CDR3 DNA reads TGTGCCAGCATTCCCATTTCTCTGGGGTACTATGGCTACACCTTC. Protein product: CASIPISLGYYGYTF.